This TCR beta chain was observed in a study of OX40 agonist ivuxolimab in advanced cancers. The germline V gene encodes CDR1 SGHRS and CDR2 YFSETQ. CDR3 length: 14 residues. The V and J ends lost 7 bases and 2 bases, in that order; junction bases with no gene match: 7. Patients were excluded for autoimmune disease history or systemic immunosuppression. Whole-study findings and limits: The study observed clonal expansion of CD4+ and CD8+ blood T cells by week 6 at 0.1 to 3.0 mg/kg.

Data came from immunoSEQ multiplex PCR; TCRdb stores just in-frame clones and leaves some out. The repertoire holds around 60,000 clones, approximately 89% seen once, with under 0.45% in the top ten. As regards this clone: Its antigen remains unknown.

V usage is TRBV5-1 and J usage is TRBJ2-3, with TRBD2 matching 7 bases. The source material was CD4+ or CD8+ T cells sorted from blood, sampled in a trial of the OX40 agonist ivuxolimab. This clonotype was sampled from an adult with an advanced solid tumor such as melanoma, head and neck, liver or kidney cancer. The CDR3 region is CASGVGGSTDTQYF. The DNA for the CDR3 is TGCGCCAGCGGAGTCGGGGGGTCCACAGATACGCAGTATTTT.